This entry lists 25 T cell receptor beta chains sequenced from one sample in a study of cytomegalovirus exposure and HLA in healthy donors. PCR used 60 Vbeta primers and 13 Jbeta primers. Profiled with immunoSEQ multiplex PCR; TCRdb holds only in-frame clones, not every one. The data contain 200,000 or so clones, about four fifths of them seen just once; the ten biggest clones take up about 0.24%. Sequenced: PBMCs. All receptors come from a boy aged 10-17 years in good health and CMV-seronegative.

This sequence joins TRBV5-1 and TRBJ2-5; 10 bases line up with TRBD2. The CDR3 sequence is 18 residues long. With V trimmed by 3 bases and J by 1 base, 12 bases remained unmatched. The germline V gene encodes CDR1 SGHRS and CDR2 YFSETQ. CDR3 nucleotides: TGCGCCAGCAGCTCGTTAGTGGGACTAGCGACGAGCCAAGAGACCCAGTACTTC. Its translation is CASSSLVGLATSQETQYF.

The chain's CDR3 is CATSRDLGGAGEGTDTQYF. In DNA form, the CDR3 reads TGTGCCACCAGCAGAGATCTTGGAGGGGCCGGCGAGGGCACAGATACGCAGTATTTT. This chain joins TRBV15 and TRBJ2-3; possible D gene TRBD2, 6 bases. The ends were cut back, 0 bases at V and 1 base at J, with 20 bases in the middle. The germline V gene has CDR1 LNHNV and CDR2 YYDKDF (reference sequence). This CDR3 region has 19 residues. Variable domain in full (rest from reference TRBV15 and TRBJ2-3): DAMVIQNPRYQVTQFGKPVTLSCSQTLNHNVMYWYQQKSSQAPKLLFHYYDKDFNNEADTPDNFQSRRPNTSFCFLDIRSPGLGDTAMYLCATSRDLGGAGEGTDTQYFGPGTRLTVL.

CDR3: CASSKTPGANIQYF. The CDR3 DNA reads TGTGCCAGCAGCAAGACGCCAGGCGCCAACATTCAGTACTTC. The chain carries TRBV7-2 and TRBJ2-4, with D hard to call. Trimming left V 5 bases short and J 7 bases short, with 15 bases between. Germline values: CDR1 SGHTA, CDR2 FQGNSA. The CDR3 length is 14 residues. Complete variable domain (other parts from reference TRBV7-2 and TRBJ2-4): GAGVSQSPSNKVTEKGKDVELRCDPISGHTALYWYRQSLGQGLEFLIYFQGNSAPDKSGLPSDRFSAERTGGSVSTLTIQRTQQEDSAVYLCASSKTPGANIQYFGAGTRLSVL.

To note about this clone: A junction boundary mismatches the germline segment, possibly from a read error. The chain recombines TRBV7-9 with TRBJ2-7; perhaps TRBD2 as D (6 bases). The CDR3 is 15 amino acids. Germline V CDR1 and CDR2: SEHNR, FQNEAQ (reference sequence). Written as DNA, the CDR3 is TGTTCCAGCAGCACCATAGCGGCCGCAGGGACCGAGCAGTACTTC. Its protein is CSSSTIAAAGTEQYF.

This CDR3 reads CSAGQLNTEAFF. As DNA, the CDR3 is TGCAGCGCCGGACAGCTGAACACTGAAGCTTTCTTT. V usage is TRBV29-1 and J usage is TRBJ1-1; a possible D gene is TRBD1 (6 bases). This CDR3 has 12 amino acids. CDR1 is SQVTM and CDR2 is ANQGSEA in the germline V gene. The V end was cut by 7 bases, the J end by 0 bases, with 9 bases between.

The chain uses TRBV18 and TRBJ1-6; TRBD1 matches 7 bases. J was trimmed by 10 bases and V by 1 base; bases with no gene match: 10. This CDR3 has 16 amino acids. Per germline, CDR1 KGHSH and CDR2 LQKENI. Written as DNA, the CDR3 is TGTGCCAGCTCACCACTCGGATCAGGGGGAGGATCACCCCTCCACTTT. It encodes CASSPLGSGGGSPLHF.

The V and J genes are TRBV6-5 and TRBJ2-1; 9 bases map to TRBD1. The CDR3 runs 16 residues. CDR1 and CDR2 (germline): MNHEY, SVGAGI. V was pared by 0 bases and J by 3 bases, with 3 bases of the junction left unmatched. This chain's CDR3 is CASSYSQGQGYNEQFF. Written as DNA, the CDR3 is TGTGCCAGCAGTTACTCCCAGGGACAGGGCTACAATGAGCAGTTCTTC.

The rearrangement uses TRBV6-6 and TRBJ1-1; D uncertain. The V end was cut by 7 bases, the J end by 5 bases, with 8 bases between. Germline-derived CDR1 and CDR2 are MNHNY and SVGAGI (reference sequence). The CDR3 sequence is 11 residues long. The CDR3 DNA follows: TGTGCCAGCACCCGGGGAACTGAAGCTTTCTTT. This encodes CASTRGTEAFF.

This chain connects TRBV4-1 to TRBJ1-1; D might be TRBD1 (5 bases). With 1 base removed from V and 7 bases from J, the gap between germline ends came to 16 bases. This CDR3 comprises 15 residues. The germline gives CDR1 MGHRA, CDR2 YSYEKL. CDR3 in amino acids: CASSQGPARQGEAFF. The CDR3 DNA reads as TGCGCCAGCAGCCAAGGCCCCGCTAGGCAGGGTGAAGCTTTCTTT.

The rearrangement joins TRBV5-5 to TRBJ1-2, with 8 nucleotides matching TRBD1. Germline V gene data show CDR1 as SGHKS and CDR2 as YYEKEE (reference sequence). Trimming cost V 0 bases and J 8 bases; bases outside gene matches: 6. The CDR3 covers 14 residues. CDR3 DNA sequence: TGTGCCAGCAGCTTGGGGACAGGGATTGCCGGCTACACCTTC. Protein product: CASSLGTGIAGYTF.

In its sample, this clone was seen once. The CDR3 DNA is TGCGCCAGCAGTCCGCCCGCGGGGAGGTACGAGCAGTACTTC. It encodes CASSPPAGRYEQYF. The rearrangement links TRBV23-1 to TRBJ2-7, with D perhaps matching TRBD2 (6 bases). TRBV23-1 is assigned to the ORF class and has an uncertain function. The CDR3 consists of 14 residues. The V gene lost 4 bases and the J gene lost 4 bases, with 14 bases spanning the gap.

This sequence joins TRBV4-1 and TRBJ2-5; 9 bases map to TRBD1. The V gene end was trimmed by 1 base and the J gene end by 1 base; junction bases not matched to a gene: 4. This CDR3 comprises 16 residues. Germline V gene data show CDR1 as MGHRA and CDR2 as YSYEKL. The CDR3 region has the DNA TGCGCCAGCAGCCAAGGCGGGACAGGGTTCCAAGAGACCCAGTACTTC. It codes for CASSQGGTGFQETQYF.

Written as DNA, the CDR3 is TGTGCCAGCAGCTTAGCAGGGTTTGAGTCACCCCTCCACTTT. Translating it yields CASSLAGFESPLHF. The chain has TRBV11-2 and TRBJ1-6; maybe TRBD1 (5 bases). CDR3 length: 14 residues. In germline, CDR1 is SGHAT, CDR2 FQNNGV. V was clipped by 1 base and J by 10 bases, with 11 bases between them.

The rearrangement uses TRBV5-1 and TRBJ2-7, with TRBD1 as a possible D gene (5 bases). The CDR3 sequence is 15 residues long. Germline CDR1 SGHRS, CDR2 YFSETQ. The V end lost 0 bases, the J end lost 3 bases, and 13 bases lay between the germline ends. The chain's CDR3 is CASSLDAIGHYEQYF. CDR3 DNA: TGCGCCAGCAGCTTGGATGCCATAGGACACTACGAGCAGTACTTC.

CDR3 residues: CASSLSIRGYEQYF. CDR3 bases: TGTGCCAGCAGTTTATCCATTAGGGGATACGAGCAGTACTTC. The chain links TRBV28 to TRBJ2-7; D is perhaps TRBD1 (5 bases). Germline CDR1 is MDHEN and CDR2 is SYDVKM. Between the trimmed V and J ends, which lost 1 base and 4 bases, there was a span of 11 bases. CDR3 size: 14 residues.

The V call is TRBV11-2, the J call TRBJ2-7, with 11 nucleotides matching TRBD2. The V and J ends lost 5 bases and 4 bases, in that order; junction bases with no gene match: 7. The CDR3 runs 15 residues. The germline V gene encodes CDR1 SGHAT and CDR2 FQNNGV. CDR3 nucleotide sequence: TGTGCCAGCAGCCTGGGACTAGCGGAGTTATACGAGCAGTACTTC. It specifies CASSLGLAELYEQYF.

CDR3 DNA: TGCGCCAGCAGCCTGGGAACAGGGAGCACAGATACGCAGTATTTT. It translates to CASSLGTGSTDTQYF. J is TRBJ2-3 and V is TRBV4-1, with D possibly matching TRBD1 (6 bases). This CDR3 spans 15 amino acids. V was shortened by 4 bases and J by 0 bases, with 11 bases between the two germline ends. The V gene's germline CDR1 is MGHRA and CDR2 YSYEKL.

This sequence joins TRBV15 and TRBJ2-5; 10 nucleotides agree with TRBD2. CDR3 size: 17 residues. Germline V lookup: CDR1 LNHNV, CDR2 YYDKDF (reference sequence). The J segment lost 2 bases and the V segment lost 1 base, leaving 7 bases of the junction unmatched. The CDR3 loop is CATSRVIAGGLQETQYF. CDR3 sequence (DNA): TGTGCCACCAGCAGAGTGATAGCGGGGGGTTTACAAGAGACCCAGTACTTC. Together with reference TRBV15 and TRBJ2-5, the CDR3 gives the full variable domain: DAMVIQNPRYQVTQFGKPVTLSCSQTLNHNVMYWYQQKSSQAPKLLFHYYDKDFNNEADTPDNFQSRRPNTSFCFLDIRSPGLGDTAMYLCATSRVIAGGLQETQYFGPGTRLLVL.

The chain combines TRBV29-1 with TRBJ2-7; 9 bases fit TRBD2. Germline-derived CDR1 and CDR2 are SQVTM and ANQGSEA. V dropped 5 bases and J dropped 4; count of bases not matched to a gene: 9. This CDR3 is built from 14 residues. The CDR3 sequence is CSVWGLAGLYEQYF. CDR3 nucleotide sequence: TGCAGCGTTTGGGGGCTAGCGGGATTATACGAGCAGTACTTC.

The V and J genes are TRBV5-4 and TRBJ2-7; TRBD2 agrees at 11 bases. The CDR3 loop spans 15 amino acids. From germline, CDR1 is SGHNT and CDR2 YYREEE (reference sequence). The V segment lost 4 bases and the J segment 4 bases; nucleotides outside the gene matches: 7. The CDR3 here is CASSRGLADLYEQYF. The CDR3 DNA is TGTGCCAGCAGCAGGGGACTAGCGGACCTGTACGAGCAGTACTTC.

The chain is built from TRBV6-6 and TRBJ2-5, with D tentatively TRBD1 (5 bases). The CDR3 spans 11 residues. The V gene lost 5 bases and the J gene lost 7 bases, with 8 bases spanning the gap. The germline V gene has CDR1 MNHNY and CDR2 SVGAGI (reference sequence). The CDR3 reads CASSQGPTQYF. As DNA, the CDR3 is TGTGCCAGCAGTCAGGGCCCGACCCAGTACTTC.

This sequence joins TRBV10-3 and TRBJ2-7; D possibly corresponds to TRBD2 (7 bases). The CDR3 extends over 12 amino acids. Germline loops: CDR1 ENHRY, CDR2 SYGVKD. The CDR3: CAGGPSSYEQYF. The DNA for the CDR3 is TGTGCGGGGGGGCCGAGCTCCTACGAGCAGTACTTC.

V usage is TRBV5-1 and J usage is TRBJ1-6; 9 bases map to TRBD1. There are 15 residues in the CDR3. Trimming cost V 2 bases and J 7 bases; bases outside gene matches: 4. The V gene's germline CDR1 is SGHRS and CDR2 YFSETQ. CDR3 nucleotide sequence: TGCGCCAGCAGCTTCGAGGGGACAGGGAATTCACCCCTCCACTTT. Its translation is CASSFEGTGNSPLHF.

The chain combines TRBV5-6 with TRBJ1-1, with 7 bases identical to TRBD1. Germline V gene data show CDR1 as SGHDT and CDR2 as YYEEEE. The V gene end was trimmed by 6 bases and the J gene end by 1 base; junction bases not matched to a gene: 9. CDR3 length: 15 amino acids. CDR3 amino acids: CASTSIRTGNTEAFF. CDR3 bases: TGTGCCAGCACGTCAATAAGGACAGGGAACACTGAAGCTTTCTTT.

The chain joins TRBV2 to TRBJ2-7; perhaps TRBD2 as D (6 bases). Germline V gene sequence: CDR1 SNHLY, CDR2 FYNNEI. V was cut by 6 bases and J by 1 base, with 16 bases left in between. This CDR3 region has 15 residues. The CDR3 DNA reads TGTGCCAGCAGAAAAATCAGGGACTTATCCTACGAGCAGTACTTC. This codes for CASRKIRDLSYEQYF. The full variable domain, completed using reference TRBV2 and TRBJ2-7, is EPEVTQTPSHQVTQMGQEVILRCVPISNHLYFYWYRQILGQKVEFLVSFYNNEISEKSEIFDDQFSVERPDGSNFTLKIRSTKLEDSAMYFCASRKIRDLSYEQYFGPGTRLTVT.